This T cell receptor beta chain was retrieved from a study of cytomegalovirus exposure and HLA in healthy donors. On this clone: The target antigen is unknown.

Primers: 60 Vbeta forward and 13 Jbeta reverse. Data came from immunoSEQ multiplex PCR; TCRdb stores just in-frame clones and leaves some out. The sample lists around 150,000 clones; about 80% were seen once. Germline values: CDR1 ENHRY, CDR2 SYGVKD. Trimming cost V 8 bases and J 6 bases, with 10 bases left between them. The CDR3 has 11 amino acids. Study findings and constraints: Usually a TCR sequence was rare, but some public TCRs were found in many donors. The authors judged a highly shared variant cluster likely a sequencing artifact.

This receptor was obtained from a male donor in good health and CMV-seronegative. Input material: PBMCs. This chain uses TRBV10-3 with TRBJ1-1; D might be TRBD1 (5 bases). DNA of the CDR3: TGTGCCATCCGGGGGGGAGCTGAAGCTTTCTTT. It yields the protein CAIRGGAEAFF.